Following are 19 T cell receptor beta chains from one sample sequenced in a study of cytotoxic CD8 clonotypes in ibrutinib-treated CLL. Libraries were prepared by immunoSEQ multiplex PCR; TCRdb keeps only in-frame clonotypes and omits some of them. Here the sample spans about 140,000 clones, approximately 89% being singletons. The specimen was PBMCs, collected after 12 months of ibrutinib treatment. The source of these receptors is a human donor with chronic lymphocytic leukemia.

The rearrangement links TRBV6-6 to TRBJ2-7; no clear D. The CDR3 runs 15 residues. V lost 7 bases to trimming and J lost 1 base, with 17 bases between them. Germline values: CDR1 MNHNY, CDR2 SVGAGI (reference sequence). The DNA of the CDR3 is TGTGCCAGCACTCGGTCTGCGGCCCTATCCTACGAGCAGTACTTC. It specifies CASTRSAALSYEQYF.

This sequence joins TRBV10-3 and TRBJ1-3; D remains ambiguous. CDR3 length: 15 amino acids. Trimming cost V 0 bases and J 1 base, with 7 bases left between them. The germline CDR1 and CDR2 sequences are ENHRY and SYGVKD. In nucleotides, the CDR3 is TGTGCCATCAGTGAGTCCGTATCATCTGGAAACACCATATATTTT. Translation gives CAISESVSSGNTIYF.

The gene calls are TRBV7-3 and TRBJ1-3; D is unresolved. Germline assignment: CDR1 SGHTA and CDR2 FQGTGA. The V and J ends lost 5 bases and 3 bases respectively, with 8 bases between them. This CDR3 has 13 amino acids. The CDR3 DNA reads as TGTGCCAGCAGCCCGCAAATTGGAAACACCATATATTTT. Translation: CASSPQIGNTIYF.

In its sample, this clone was seen a few times. The chain carries TRBV2 and TRBJ2-3; D is undetermined. The germline V and J ends were trimmed by 5 bases and 6 bases, with 6 bases remaining between them. This CDR3 is 11 amino acids long. The germline V gene has CDR1 SNHLY and CDR2 FYNNEI. The CDR3 nucleotides are TGTGCCAGCAGTCGGGCGGATACGCAGTATTTT. Protein sequence: CASSRADTQYF.

J is TRBJ2-5 and V is TRBV18; perhaps TRBD2 as D (6 bases). Trimming stripped 6 bases from V and 2 bases from J, with 10 bases between. The length of the CDR3 is 13 residues. From germline, CDR1 is KGHSH and CDR2 LQKENI. DNA for the CDR3: TGTGCCAGCTCCTCGGGGGAGCAAGAGACCCAGTACTTC. Its translation: CASSSGEQETQYF.

The rearrangement links TRBV27 to TRBJ1-5; the match to TRBD1 covers 7 bases. J gave up 0 bases and V 2 bases, and 1 base lay outside the gene matches. Germline loops: CDR1 MNHEY, CDR2 SMNVEV (reference sequence). The CDR3 length is 15 residues. CDR3 loop: CASSLGTASNQPQHF. The CDR3 DNA reads TGTGCCAGCAGTTTAGGGACAGCTAGCAATCAGCCCCAGCATTTT.

The chain recombines TRBV7-3 with TRBJ1-2; 7 bases are shared with TRBD1. Germline values: CDR1 SGHTA, CDR2 FQGTGA. This CDR3 is 13 amino acids long. The trim removed 5 bases at V and 7 bases at J, leaving 7 bases unmatched. The CDR3 here is CASSRGDRAGYTF. CDR3 nucleotides: TGTGCCAGCAGCCGTGGAGACAGGGCTGGCTACACCTTC.

As concerns this clone: The junction shows a germline mismatch at one end, possibly a read error. V gene TRBV7-7 combines with J gene TRBJ2-5, with 10 bases identical to TRBD2. This CDR3 comprises 16 residues. Germline V gene lookup returns CDR1 SSHAT and CDR2 FNYEAQ (reference sequence). The CDR3 region is CASSLGASGSQETQYF. The CDR3 nucleotides read TGTGCTAGCAGCTTAGGGGCTAGCGGGAGCCAAGAGACCCAGTACTTC.

This clone was detected only once. As DNA, the CDR3 is TGCAGCGTTGAAGGATTGTGGGACTCACGAATCAATGAGCAGTTCTTC. Encoded protein: CSVEGLWDSRINEQFF. The chain couples TRBV29-1 to TRBJ2-1, with D possibly TRBD2 on 6 matching bases. This CDR3 has 16 residues. Looked up from germline, CDR1 is SQVTM and CDR2 is ANQGSEA. V was cut by 1 base and J by 6 bases, with 19 bases left in between.

This chain links TRBV10-3 with TRBJ1-4; D not certain. V lost 4 bases and J 2 bases, leaving 17 bases between the germline ends. This CDR3 spans 17 amino acids. Germline V gene data show CDR1 as ENHRY and CDR2 as SYGVKD. The CDR3 is CAISVGGVSSTNEKLFF. The CDR3 bases are TGTGCCATCAGTGTAGGCGGCGTATCTTCCACTAATGAAAAACTGTTTTTT.

The chain has TRBV6-1 and TRBJ2-2, with 10 bases identical to TRBD2. The germline V gene has CDR1 MNHNS and CDR2 SASEGT. V shed 7 bases, J shed 6 bases, and the junction held 8 bases outside the gene matches. This CDR3 is built from 15 residues. The CDR3 region has the DNA TGTGCCAGCACCACTAGCGGGGACGGATCCGGGGAGCTGTTTTTT. It codes for CASTTSGDGSGELFF.

The chain combines TRBV27 with TRBJ1-4; tentatively, D is TRBD1 (5 bases). Looked up from germline, CDR1 is MNHEY and CDR2 is SMNVEV (reference sequence). Trimming cost V 7 bases and J 7 bases, with 16 bases left between them. CDR3 length equals 14 residues. In nucleotides, the CDR3 is TGTGCCAGCAAAGTCTGGGGGAGCGGTGAAAAACTGTTTTTT. It specifies CASKVWGSGEKLFF.

The chain is built from TRBV30 and TRBJ2-2; maybe TRBD1 (5 bases). The CDR3 sequence is 15 residues long. V lost 4 bases, J lost 1 base, and 13 bases lay in between. Germline CDR1 is GTSNPN and CDR2 is SVGIG (reference sequence). This chain's CDR3 is CAWTEGHLNTGELFF. The CDR3 DNA follows: TGTGCCTGGACCGAAGGACACTTGAACACCGGGGAGCTGTTTTTT.

The rearrangement links TRBV18 to TRBJ1-1; D remains ambiguous. CDR3 size: 16 residues. V was clipped by 3 bases and J by 5 bases, with 19 bases between them. The germline CDR1 and CDR2 sequences are KGHSH and LQKENI. CDR3 coding DNA: TGTGCCAGCTCACCGGCACGTAACATGGCGGATACTGAAGCTTTCTTT. This encodes CASSPARNMADTEAFF.

This clone was counted between two and nine times. Here the CDR3 reads CASSRGRGWGNQPQHF. In DNA, the CDR3 is TGTGCCAGTAGTAGAGGACGAGGATGGGGCAATCAGCCCCAGCATTTT. The gene calls are TRBV19 and TRBJ1-5; D not resolved. V was clipped by 4 bases and J by 2 bases, with 15 bases between them. Per germline, CDR1 LNHDA and CDR2 SQIVND (reference sequence). This CDR3 has 16 amino acids.

The chain links TRBV6-5 to TRBJ2-3; 7 bases align to TRBD2. The length of the CDR3 is 14 residues. CDR1 is MNHEY, CDR2 SVGAGI, per germline. V dropped 4 bases and J dropped 7; count of bases not matched to a gene: 8. The CDR3 DNA follows: TGTGCCAGCAGTTTTTCTCGGGGGGTGAATACGCAGTATTTT. Amino acid sequence: CASSFSRGVNTQYF.

The chain couples TRBV2 to TRBJ2-1; D is unclear. The CDR3 sequence is 13 residues long. CDR1 and CDR2 (germline): SNHLY, FYNNEI. V was clipped by 5 bases and J by 4 bases, with 9 bases between them. For the CDR3, the DNA is TGTGCCAGCAGTCCCGATAGGTACAATGAGCAGTTCTTC. The encoded protein is CASSPDRYNEQFF.

The chain uses TRBV7-6 and TRBJ2-2; no clear D. The CDR3 sequence is 15 residues long. V was pared by 8 bases and J by 4 bases, with 17 bases between. Germline-derived CDR1 and CDR2 are SGHVS and FNYEAQ. CDR3 sequence (DNA): TGTGCCAGCGGAAGACTGGGCCCGATCACCGGGGAGCTGTTTTTT. This sequence encodes CASGRLGPITGELFF.

The J gene is TRBJ2-5, the V gene TRBV19; 8 bases align to TRBD2. With 4 bases clipped from V and 4 bases from J, the junction kept 8 bases outside the gene matches. The CDR3 has 15 amino acids. Germline loops: CDR1 LNHDA, CDR2 SQIVND (reference sequence). This CDR3 reads CASSKREGLGETQYF. For the CDR3, the DNA is TGTGCCAGTAGTAAACGGGAGGGCCTAGGAGAGACCCAGTACTTC.